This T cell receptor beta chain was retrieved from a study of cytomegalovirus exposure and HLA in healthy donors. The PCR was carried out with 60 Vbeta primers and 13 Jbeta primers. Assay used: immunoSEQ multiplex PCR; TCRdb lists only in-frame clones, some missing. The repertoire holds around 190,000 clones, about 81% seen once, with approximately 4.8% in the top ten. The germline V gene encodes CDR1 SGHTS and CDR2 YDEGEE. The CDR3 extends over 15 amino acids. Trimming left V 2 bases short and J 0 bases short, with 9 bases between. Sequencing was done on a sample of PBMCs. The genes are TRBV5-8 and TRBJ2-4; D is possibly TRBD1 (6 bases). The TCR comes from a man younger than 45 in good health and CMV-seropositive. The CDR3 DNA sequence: TGTGCCAGCAGCTTCGGACAGCTAGCCAAAAACATTCAGTACTTC. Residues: CASSFGQLAKNIQYF.